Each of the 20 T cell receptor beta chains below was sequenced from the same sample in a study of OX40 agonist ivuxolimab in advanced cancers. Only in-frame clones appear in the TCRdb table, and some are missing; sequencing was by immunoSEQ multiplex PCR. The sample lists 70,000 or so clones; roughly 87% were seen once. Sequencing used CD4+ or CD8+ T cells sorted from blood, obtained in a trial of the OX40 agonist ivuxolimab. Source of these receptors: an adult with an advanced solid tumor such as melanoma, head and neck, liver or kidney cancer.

DNA for the CDR3: TGTGCCAGCAGTTTTAGTACTAGCGGGAGCTACAATGAGCAGTTCTTC. Its protein product is CASSFSTSGSYNEQFF. The chain carries TRBV28 and TRBJ2-1, with 11 bases matching TRBD2. This CDR3 is built from 16 residues. With V trimmed by 3 bases and J by 3 bases, 4 bases remained unmatched. CDR1 is MDHEN, CDR2 SYDVKM, per germline.

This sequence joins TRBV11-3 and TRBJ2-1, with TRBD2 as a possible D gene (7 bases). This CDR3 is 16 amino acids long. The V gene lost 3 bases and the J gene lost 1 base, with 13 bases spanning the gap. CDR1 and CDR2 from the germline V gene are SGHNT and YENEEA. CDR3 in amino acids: CASSLRGGASYNEQFF. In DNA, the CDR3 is TGTGCCAGCAGCTTGAGAGGGGGGGCGTCCTACAATGAGCAGTTCTTC.

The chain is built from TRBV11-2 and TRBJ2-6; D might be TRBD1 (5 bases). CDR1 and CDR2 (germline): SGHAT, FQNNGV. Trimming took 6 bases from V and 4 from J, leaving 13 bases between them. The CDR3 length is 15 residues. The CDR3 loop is CASRLYGAGANVLTF. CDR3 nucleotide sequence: TGTGCCAGCAGGTTGTATGGGGCCGGGGCCAACGTCCTGACTTTC. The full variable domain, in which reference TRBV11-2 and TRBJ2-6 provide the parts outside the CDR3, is EAGVAQSPRYKIIEKRQSVAFWCNPISGHATLYWYQQILGQGPKLLIQFQNNGVVDDSQLPKDRFSAERLKGVDSTLKIQPAKLEDSAVYLCASRLYGAGANVLTFGAGSRLTVL.

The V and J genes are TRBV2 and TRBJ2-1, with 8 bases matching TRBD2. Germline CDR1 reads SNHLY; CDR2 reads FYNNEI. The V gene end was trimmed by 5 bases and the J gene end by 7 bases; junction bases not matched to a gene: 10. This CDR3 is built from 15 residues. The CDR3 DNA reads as TGTGCCAGCAGTAAAGAGGCGGGGGGTAGGAATGAGCAGTTCTTC. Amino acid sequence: CASSKEAGGRNEQFF.

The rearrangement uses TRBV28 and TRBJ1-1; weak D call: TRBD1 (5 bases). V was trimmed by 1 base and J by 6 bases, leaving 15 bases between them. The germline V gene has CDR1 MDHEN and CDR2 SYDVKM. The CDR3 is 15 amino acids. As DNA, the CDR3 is TGTGCCAGCAGTTTATATGGGACGGCAGCGGCTGAAGCTTTCTTT. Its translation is CASSLYGTAAAEAFF.

CDR3 nucleotide sequence: TGTGCCAGCTCACCCTACAGGGTAGGGGAAACCTACAATGAGCAGTTCTTC. Translating it yields CASSPYRVGETYNEQFF. The chain recombines TRBV18 with TRBJ2-1; D is possibly TRBD1 (6 bases). This CDR3 region has 17 residues. CDR1 and CDR2 (germline): KGHSH, LQKENI. The V and J ends lost 3 bases and 2 bases respectively, with 17 bases between them.

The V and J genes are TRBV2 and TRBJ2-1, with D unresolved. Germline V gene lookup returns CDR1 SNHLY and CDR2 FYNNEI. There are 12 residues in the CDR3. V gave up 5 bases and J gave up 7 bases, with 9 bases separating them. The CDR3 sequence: CASSTMGNEQFF. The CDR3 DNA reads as TGTGCCAGCAGTACCATGGGTAATGAGCAGTTCTTC.

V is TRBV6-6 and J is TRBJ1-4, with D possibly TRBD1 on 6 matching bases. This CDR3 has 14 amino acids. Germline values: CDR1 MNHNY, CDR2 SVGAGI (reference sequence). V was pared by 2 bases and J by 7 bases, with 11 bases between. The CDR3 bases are TGTGCCAGCAGTTACGGCGACAGGCCTGAAAAACTGTTTTTT. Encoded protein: CASSYGDRPEKLFF.

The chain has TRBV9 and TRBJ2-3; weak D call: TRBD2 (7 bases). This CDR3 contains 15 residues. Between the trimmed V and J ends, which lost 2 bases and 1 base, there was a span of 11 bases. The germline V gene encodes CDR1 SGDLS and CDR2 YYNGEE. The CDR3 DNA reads TGTGCCAGCAGCGTGGGGGCGGGGGGCACAGATACGCAGTATTTT. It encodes CASSVGAGGTDTQYF.

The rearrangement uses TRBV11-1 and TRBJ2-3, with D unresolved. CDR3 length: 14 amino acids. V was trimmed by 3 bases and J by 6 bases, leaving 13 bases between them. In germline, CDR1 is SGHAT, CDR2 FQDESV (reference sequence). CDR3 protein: CASSFSGFRDTQYF. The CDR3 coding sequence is TGTGCCAGCAGCTTTTCAGGTTTTAGGGATACGCAGTATTTT. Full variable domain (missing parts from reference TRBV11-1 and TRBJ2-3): EAEVAQSPRYKITEKSQAVAFWCDPISGHATLYWYRQILGQGPELLVQFQDESVVDDSQLPKDRFSAERLKGVDSTLKIQPAELGDSAMYLCASSFSGFRDTQYFGPGTRLTVL.

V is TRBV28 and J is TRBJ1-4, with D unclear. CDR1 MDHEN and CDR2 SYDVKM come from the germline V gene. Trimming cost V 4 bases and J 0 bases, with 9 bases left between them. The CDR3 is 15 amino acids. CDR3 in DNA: TGTGCCAGCAGTTCCCTGGTCACAACTAATGAAAAACTGTTTTTT. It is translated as CASSSLVTTNEKLFF.

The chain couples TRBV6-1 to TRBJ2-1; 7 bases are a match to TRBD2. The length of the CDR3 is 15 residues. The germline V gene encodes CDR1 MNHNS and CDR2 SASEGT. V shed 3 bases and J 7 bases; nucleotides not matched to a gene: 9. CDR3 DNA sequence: TGTGCCAGCAGTGATCGGGCGGGAGCGGGGAATGAGCAGTTCTTC. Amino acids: CASSDRAGAGNEQFF.

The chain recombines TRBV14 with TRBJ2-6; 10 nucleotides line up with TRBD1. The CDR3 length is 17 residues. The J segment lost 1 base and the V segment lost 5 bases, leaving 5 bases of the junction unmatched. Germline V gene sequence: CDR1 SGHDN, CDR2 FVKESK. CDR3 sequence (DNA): TGTGCCAGCAGCGACGGGACAGGGGTGTCTGGGGCCAACGTCCTGACTTTC. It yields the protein CASSDGTGVSGANVLTF.

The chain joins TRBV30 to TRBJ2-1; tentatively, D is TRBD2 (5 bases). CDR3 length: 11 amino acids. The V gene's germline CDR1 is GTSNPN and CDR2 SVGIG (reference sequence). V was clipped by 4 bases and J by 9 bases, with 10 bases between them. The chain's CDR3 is CAWTLDFEQFF. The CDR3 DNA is TGTGCCTGGACCTTGGACTTTGAGCAGTTCTTC. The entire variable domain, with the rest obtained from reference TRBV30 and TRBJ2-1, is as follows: SQTIHQWPATLVQPVGSPLSLECTVEGTSNPNLYWYRQAAGRGLQLLFYSVGIGQISSEVPQNLSASRPQDRQFILSSKKLLLSDSGFYLCAWTLDFEQFFGPGTRLTVL.

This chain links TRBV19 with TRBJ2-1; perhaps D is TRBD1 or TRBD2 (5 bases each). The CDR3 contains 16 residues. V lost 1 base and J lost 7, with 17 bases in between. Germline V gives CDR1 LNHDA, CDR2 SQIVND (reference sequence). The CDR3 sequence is CASSIAGIGERNEQFF. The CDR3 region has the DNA TGTGCCAGTAGTATAGCGGGCATAGGGGAGCGAAATGAGCAGTTCTTC.

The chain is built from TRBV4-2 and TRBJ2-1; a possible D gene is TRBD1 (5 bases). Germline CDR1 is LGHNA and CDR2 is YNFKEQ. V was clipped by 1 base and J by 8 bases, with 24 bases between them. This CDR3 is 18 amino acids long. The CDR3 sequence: CASSQGFRTGPFGDEQFF. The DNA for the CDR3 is TGTGCCAGCAGCCAAGGTTTTCGAACAGGACCTTTTGGGGATGAGCAGTTCTTC.

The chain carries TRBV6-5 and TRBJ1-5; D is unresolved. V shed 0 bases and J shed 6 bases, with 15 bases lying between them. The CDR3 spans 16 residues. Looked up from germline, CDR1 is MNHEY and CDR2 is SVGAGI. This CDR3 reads CASSYSASVGVQPQHF. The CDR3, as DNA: TGTGCCAGCAGTTACTCCGCCTCAGTTGGGGTTCAGCCCCAGCATTTT.

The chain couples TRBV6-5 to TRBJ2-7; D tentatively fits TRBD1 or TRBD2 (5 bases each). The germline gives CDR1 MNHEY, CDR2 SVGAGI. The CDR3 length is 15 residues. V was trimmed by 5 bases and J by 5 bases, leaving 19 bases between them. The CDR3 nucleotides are TGTGCCAGCAGTCACCGGGACCTTCGGGTCCACGAGCAGTACTTC. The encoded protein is CASSHRDLRVHEQYF.

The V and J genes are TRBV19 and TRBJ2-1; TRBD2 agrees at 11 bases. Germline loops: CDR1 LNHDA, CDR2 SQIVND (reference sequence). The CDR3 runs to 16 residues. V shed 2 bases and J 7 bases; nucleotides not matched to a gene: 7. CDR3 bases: TGTGCCAGTAGTATAATAGCGGGAGGGCCTGGTAATGAGCAGTTCTTC. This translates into CASSIIAGGPGNEQFF.

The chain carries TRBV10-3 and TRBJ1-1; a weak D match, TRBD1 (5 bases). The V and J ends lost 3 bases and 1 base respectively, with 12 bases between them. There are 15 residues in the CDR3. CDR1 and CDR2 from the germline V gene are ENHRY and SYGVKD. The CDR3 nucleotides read TGTGCCATCAGTGACGGACAAACCGGGAACACTGAAGCTTTCTTT. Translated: CAISDGQTGNTEAFF.